This passage covers 2 T cell receptor beta chains from one sample sequenced in a study of cytomegalovirus exposure and HLA in healthy donors. PCR primers comprised 60 Vbeta and 13 Jbeta primers. TCRdb keeps only in-frame clones here, not all; method: immunoSEQ multiplex PCR. The sample records 150,000 to 200,000 clones, over 75% being singletons. Specimen: PBMCs. The receptor source for this set is a woman under 40 in good health and CMV-seronegative.

The V and J genes are TRBV18 and TRBJ2-7; D is perhaps TRBD1 (5 bases). The V end was cut by 3 bases, the J end by 3 bases, with 12 bases between. Germline lookup yields CDR1 KGHSH and CDR2 LQKENI. The CDR3 contains 14 residues. The CDR3 DNA follows: TGTGCCAGCTCACCCACTCAGGGATTCTACGAGCAGTACTTC. It is translated as CASSPTQGFYEQYF.

The chain combines TRBV5-1 with TRBJ2-5; D uncertain. V was pared by 4 bases and J by 2 bases, with 12 bases between. This CDR3 is 14 amino acids long. From germline, CDR1 is SGHRS and CDR2 YFSETQ. The CDR3 sequence is CASSPPYPQETQYF. The CDR3 DNA reads as TGCGCCAGCAGCCCACCCTACCCACAAGAGACCCAGTACTTC.